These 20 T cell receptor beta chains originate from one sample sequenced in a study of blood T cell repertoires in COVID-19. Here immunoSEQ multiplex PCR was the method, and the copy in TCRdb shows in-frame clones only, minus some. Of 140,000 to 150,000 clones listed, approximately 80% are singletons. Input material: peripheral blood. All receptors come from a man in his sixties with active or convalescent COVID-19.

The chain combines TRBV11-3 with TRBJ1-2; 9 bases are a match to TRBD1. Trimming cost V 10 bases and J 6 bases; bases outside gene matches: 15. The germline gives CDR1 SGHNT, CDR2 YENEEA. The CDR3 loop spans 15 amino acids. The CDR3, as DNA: TGTGCCATCTTCGAGGACAGGGGATCACGCGATGGCTACACCTTC. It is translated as CAIFEDRGSRDGYTF. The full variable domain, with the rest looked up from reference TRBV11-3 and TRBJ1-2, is EAGVVQSPRYKIIEKKQPVAFWCNPISGHNTLYWYLQNLGQGPELLIRYENEEAVDDSQLPKDRFSAERLKGVDSTLKIQPAELGDSAVYLCAIFEDRGSRDGYTFGSGTRLTVV.

The CDR3 here is CASSLGDRPGRTYGYTF. CDR3 coding DNA: TGTGCCAGCAGCTTAGGCGACAGGCCGGGTAGGACCTATGGCTACACCTTC. The rearrangement joins TRBV11-3 to TRBJ1-2, with D possibly TRBD1 on 6 matching bases. The CDR3 runs to 17 residues. CDR1 and CDR2 from the germline V gene are SGHNT and YENEEA. The V end was cut by 1 base, the J end by 4 bases, with 19 bases between.

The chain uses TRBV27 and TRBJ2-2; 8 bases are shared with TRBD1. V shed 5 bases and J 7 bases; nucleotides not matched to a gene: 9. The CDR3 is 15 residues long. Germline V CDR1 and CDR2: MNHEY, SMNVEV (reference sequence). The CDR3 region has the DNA TGTGCCAGCAGTGACAGGGGCTGGGGTAGCGGGGAGCTGTTTTTT. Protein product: CASSDRGWGSGELFF.

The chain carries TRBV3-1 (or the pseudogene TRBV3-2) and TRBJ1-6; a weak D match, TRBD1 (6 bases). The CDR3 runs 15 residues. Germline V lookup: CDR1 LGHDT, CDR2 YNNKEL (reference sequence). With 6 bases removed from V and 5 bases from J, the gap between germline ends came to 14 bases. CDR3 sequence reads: CASREQGSDNSPLHF. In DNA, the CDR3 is TGTGCCAGCAGGGAACAGGGTAGCGATAATTCACCCCTCCACTTT.

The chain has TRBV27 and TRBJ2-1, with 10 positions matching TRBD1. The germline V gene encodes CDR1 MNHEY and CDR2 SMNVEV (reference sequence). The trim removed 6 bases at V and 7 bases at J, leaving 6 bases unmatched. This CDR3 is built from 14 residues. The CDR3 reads CASSLDRGYNEQFF. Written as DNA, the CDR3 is TGTGCCAGCAGCCTGGACAGGGGGTATAATGAGCAGTTCTTC.

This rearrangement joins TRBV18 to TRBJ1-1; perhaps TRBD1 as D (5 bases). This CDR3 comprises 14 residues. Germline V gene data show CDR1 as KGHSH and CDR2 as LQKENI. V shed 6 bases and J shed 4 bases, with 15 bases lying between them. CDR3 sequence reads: CASSMGRTITEAFF. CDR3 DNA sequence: TGTGCCAGCTCGATGGGACGGACTATCACTGAAGCTTTCTTT. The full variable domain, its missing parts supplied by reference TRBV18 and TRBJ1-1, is NAGVMQNPRHLVRRRGQEARLRCSPMKGHSHVYWYRQLPEEGLKFMVYLQKENIIDESGMPKERFSAEFPKEGPSILRIQQVVRGDSAAYFCASSMGRTITEAFFGQGTRLTVV.

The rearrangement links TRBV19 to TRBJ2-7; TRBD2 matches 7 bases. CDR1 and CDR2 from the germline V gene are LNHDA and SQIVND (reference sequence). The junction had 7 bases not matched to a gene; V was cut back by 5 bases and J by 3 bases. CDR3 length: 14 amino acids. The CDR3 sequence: CASSPRGTNYEQYF. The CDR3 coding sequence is TGTGCCAGTAGTCCGCGGGGGACTAACTACGAGCAGTACTTC.

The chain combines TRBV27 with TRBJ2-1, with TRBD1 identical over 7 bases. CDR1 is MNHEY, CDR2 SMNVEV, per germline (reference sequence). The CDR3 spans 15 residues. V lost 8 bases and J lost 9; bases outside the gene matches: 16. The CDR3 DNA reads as TGTGCCAGCTCCTCCCTCGCGGCCAGGGGGAGTGAGCAGTTCTTC. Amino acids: CASSSLAARGSEQFF.

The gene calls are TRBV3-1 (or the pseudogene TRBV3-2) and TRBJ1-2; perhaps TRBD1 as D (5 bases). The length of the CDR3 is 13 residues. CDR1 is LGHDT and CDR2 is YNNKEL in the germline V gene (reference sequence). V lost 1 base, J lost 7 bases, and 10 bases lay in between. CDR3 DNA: TGTGCCAGCAGCCAAGGGGGGGATAGTGGCTACACCTTC. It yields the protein CASSQGGDSGYTF.

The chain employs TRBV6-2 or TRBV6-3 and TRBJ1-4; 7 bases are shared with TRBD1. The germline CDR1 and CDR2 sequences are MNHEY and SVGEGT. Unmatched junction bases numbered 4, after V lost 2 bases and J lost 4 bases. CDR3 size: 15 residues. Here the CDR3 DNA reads TGTGCCAGCAGTTACCAGGACAGGATTAATGAAAAACTGTTTTTT. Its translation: CASSYQDRINEKLFF.

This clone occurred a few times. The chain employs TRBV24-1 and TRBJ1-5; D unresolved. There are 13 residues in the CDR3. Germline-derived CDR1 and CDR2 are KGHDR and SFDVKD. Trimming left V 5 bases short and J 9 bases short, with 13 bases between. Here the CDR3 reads CATSGLTTTPQHF. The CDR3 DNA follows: TGTGCCACCAGTGGTCTGACGACAACGCCCCAGCATTTT.

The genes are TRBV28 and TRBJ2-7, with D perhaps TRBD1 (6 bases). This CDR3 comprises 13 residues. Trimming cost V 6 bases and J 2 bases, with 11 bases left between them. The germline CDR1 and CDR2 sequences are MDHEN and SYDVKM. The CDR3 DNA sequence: TGTGCCAGCAGGTTGACAGGCCCCTACGAGCAGTACTTC. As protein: CASRLTGPYEQYF.

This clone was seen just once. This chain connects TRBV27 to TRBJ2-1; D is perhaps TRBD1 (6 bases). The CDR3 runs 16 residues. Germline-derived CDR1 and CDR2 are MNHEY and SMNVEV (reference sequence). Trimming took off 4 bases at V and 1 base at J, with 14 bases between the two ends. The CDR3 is CASSSIIGQSYNEQFF. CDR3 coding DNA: TGTGCCAGCAGTTCGATCATAGGACAGTCCTACAATGAGCAGTTCTTC.

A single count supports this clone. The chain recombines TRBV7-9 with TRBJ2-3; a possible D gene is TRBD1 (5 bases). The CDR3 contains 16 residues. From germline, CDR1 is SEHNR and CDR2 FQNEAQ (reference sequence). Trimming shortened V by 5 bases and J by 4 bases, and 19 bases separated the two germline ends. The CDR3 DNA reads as TGTGCCAGCAGCCCATCCATGGGGCAAGGGGCAGATACGCAGTATTTT. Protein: CASSPSMGQGADTQYF.

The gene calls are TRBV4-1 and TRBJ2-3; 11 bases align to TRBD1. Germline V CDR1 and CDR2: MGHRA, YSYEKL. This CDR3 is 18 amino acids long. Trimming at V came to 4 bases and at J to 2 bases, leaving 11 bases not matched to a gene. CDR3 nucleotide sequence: TGCGCCAGCAGCCCGATTGGGGGGACAGGGGGGACCACAGATACGCAGTATTTT. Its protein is CASSPIGGTGGTTDTQYF.

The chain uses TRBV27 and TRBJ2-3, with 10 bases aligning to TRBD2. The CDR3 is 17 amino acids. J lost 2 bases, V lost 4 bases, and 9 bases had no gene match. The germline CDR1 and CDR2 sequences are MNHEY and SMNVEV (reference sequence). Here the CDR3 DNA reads TGTGCCAGCAGTTCGCTAGCGGGGGCACAGTCCACAGATACGCAGTATTTT. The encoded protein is CASSSLAGAQSTDTQYF.

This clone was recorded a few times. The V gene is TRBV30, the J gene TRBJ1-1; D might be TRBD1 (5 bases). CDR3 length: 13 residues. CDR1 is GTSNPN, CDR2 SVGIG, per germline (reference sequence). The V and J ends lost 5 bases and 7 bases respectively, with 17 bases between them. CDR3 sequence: CAWLSTGLGEAFF. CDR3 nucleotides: TGTGCCTGGCTTTCAACAGGTCTTGGTGAAGCTTTCTTT.

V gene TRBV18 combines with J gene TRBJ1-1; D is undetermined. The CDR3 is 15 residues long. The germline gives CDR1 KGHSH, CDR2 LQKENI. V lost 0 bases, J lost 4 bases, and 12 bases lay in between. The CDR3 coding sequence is TGTGCCAGCTCACCACCGGGGAGGGCCGGCACTGAAGCTTTCTTT. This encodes CASSPPGRAGTEAFF.

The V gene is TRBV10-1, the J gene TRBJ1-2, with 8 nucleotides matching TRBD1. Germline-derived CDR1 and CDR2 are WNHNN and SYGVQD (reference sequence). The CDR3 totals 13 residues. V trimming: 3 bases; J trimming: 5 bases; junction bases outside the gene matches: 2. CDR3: CASSDDRGYGYTF. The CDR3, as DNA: TGCGCCAGCAGTGATGACAGGGGATATGGCTACACCTTC.

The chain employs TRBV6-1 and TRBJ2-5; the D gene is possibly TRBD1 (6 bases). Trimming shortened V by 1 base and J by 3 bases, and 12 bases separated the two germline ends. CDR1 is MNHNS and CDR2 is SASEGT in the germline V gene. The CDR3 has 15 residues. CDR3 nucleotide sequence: TGTGCCAGCAGTGAAGACGGGACACCGAAAGAGACCCAGTACTTC. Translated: CASSEDGTPKETQYF.